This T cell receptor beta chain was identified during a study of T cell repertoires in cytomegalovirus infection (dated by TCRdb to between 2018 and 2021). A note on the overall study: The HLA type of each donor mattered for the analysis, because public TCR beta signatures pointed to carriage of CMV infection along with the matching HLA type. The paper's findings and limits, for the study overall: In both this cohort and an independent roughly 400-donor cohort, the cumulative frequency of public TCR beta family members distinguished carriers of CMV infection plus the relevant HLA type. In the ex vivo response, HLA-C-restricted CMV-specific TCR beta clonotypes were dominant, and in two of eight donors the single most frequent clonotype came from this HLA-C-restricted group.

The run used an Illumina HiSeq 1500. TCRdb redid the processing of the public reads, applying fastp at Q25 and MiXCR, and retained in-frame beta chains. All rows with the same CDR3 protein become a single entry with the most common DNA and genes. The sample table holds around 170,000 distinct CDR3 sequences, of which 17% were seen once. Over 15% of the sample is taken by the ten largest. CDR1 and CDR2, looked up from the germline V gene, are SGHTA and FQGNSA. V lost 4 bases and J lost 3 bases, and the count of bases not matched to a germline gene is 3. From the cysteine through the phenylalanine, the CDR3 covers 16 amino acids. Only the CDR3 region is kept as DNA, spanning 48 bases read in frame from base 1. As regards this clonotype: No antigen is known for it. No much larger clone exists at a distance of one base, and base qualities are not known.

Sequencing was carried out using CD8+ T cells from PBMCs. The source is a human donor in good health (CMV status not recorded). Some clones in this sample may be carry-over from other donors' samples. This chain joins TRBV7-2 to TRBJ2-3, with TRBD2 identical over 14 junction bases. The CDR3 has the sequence CASSSWTSGGTDTQYF. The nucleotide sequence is TGTGCCAGCAGCTCCTGGACTAGCGGGGGGACAGATACGCAGTATTTT.